One and the same sample provided the 30 T cell receptor beta chains below, sequenced in a study of blood T cell repertoires in COVID-19. Using immunoSEQ multiplex PCR, the repertoire was profiled, and TCRdb retains in-frame clones only, with some absent. This sample has 35,000 to 45,000 clones, with more than 65% found just once. Sequenced input: peripheral blood. All receptors come from an elderly man with acute or convalescent COVID-19.

This chain connects TRBV7-8 to TRBJ1-1; D is uncertain. The V and J ends lost 5 bases and 6 bases respectively, with 13 bases between them. The CDR3 contains 13 residues. CDR1 is SGHVS, CDR2 FQNEAQ, per germline. The CDR3 coding sequence is TGTGCCAGCAGCCAGGAATATACAGCTGAAGCTTTCTTT. Protein sequence: CASSQEYTAEAFF.

The rearrangement joins TRBV2 to TRBJ2-7; TRBD2 might be the D (6 bases). The germline gives CDR1 SNHLY, CDR2 FYNNEI. With 5 bases removed from V and 3 bases from J, the gap between germline ends came to 11 bases. The CDR3 is made up of 13 amino acids. CDR3 DNA: TGTGCCAGCAGTCAACTGGGACTCTACGAGCAGTACTTC. This encodes CASSQLGLYEQYF.

This rearrangement joins TRBV18 to TRBJ2-1; 8 nucleotides match TRBD2. Germline V gene lookup returns CDR1 KGHSH and CDR2 LQKENI. This CDR3 has 17 amino acids. J lost 9 bases, V lost 4 bases, and 17 bases had no gene match. CDR3 residues: CASSLYASGRRLGEQFF. For the CDR3, the DNA is TGTGCCAGCTCACTGTACGCGAGCGGGAGAAGACTCGGTGAGCAGTTCTTC.

The chain joins TRBV6-5 to TRBJ1-6, with D unclear. The V end was cut by 4 bases, the J end by 0 bases, with 10 bases between. The CDR3 extends over 16 amino acids. Germline CDR1 reads MNHEY; CDR2 reads SVGAGI. CDR3 sequence (DNA): TGTGCCAGCAGTTCCATTCCTAGCTCCTATAATTCACCCCTCCACTTT. Amino acid sequence: CASSSIPSSYNSPLHF.

The chain couples TRBV30 to TRBJ1-5; maybe TRBD1 (6 bases). Trimming left V 0 bases short and J 1 base short, with 13 bases between. This CDR3 is 16 amino acids long. Germline-derived CDR1 and CDR2 are GTSNPN and SVGIG (reference sequence). CDR3 in DNA: TGTGCCTGGAGTGTAGGGGGGGCGGTGAGCAATCAGCCCCAGCATTTT. Translation gives CAWSVGGAVSNQPQHF.

The chain is built from TRBV15 and TRBJ1-5; D unresolved. The V end lost 5 bases, the J end lost 6 bases, and 8 bases lay between the germline ends. This CDR3 has 12 amino acids. Germline CDR1 is LNHNV and CDR2 is YYDKDF (reference sequence). CDR3 sequence: CATSPPSQPQHF. CDR3 bases: TGTGCCACCAGCCCGCCGAGTCAGCCCCAGCATTTT.

The chain has TRBV27 and TRBJ2-7, with D unclear. V lost 6 bases, J lost 7 bases, and 16 bases lay in between. There are 13 residues in the CDR3. Germline assignment: CDR1 MNHEY and CDR2 SMNVEV (reference sequence). The CDR3 spells CASRPSFVEEQYF. CDR3 coding DNA: TGTGCCAGCAGGCCCAGTTTTGTTGAAGAGCAGTACTTC.

In its sample, this clone was seen many times. The chain couples TRBV7-9 to TRBJ2-7; 9 bases agree with TRBD1. The CDR3 extends over 14 amino acids. The trim removed 3 bases at V and 3 bases at J, leaving 3 bases unmatched. CDR1 and CDR2 (germline): SEHNR, FQNEAQ (reference sequence). Here the CDR3 reads CASSLRDRVYEQYF. CDR3 DNA: TGTGCCAGCAGCTTGCGGGACAGGGTCTACGAGCAGTACTTC.

The J gene is TRBJ2-4, the V gene TRBV29-1, with 8 positions matching TRBD1. V lost 7 bases to trimming and J lost 1 base; unmatched junction nucleotides: 6. Germline V gives CDR1 SQVTM, CDR2 ANQGSEA. CDR3 length: 14 residues. The CDR3 DNA reads TGCAGCGCTCGGACAGGGCTGGCCAAAAACATTCAGTACTTC. Protein: CSARTGLAKNIQYF.

This clone was recorded once. The genes are TRBV7-7 and TRBJ2-1, with a weak D call TRBD2 (5 bases). CDR3 size: 16 residues. Trimming shortened V by 3 bases and J by 8 bases, and 20 bases separated the two germline ends. Germline CDR1 SSHAT, CDR2 FNYEAQ (reference sequence). Here the CDR3 DNA reads TGTGCCAGCAGCTTGGCGAGCGGTTTAGGGTCCGATGAGCAGTTCTTC. Translating gives CASSLASGLGSDEQFF. Drawing the rest from reference TRBV7-7 and TRBJ2-1, the complete variable domain is GAGVSQSPRYKVTKRGQDVTLRCDPISSHATLYWYQQALGQGPEFLTYFNYEAQPDKSGLPSDRFSAERPEGSISTLTIQRTEQRDSAMYRCASSLASGLGSDEQFFGPGTRLTVL.

The genes are TRBV7-9 and TRBJ1-2, with a weak D call TRBD1 (6 bases). The CDR3 extends over 13 amino acids. The V end lost 5 bases, the J end lost 8 bases, and 15 bases lay between the germline ends. Germline CDR1 SEHNR, CDR2 FQNEAQ (reference sequence). CDR3 residues: CASSVQGLGGYTF. The CDR3 bases are TGTGCCAGCAGCGTACAGGGTTTGGGAGGCTACACCTTC.

The V and J genes are TRBV18 and TRBJ1-1; 8 bases agree with TRBD1. Losses at the gene ends were 3 bases for V and 3 bases for J; bases not matched to a gene: 6. CDR1 and CDR2 (germline): KGHSH, LQKENI. The CDR3 runs 15 residues. CDR3 loop: CASSPLDRGHTEAFF. CDR3 nucleotide sequence: TGTGCCAGCTCACCTCTCGACAGGGGCCACACTGAAGCTTTCTTT. Combining the CDR3 with reference TRBV18 and TRBJ1-1 gives the whole variable domain NAGVMQNPRHLVRRRGQEARLRCSPMKGHSHVYWYRQLPEEGLKFMVYLQKENIIDESGMPKERFSAEFPKEGPSILRIQQVVRGDSAAYFCASSPLDRGHTEAFFGQGTRLTVV.

V is TRBV9 and J is TRBJ2-1; 7 bases fit TRBD1. Germline CDR1 SGDLS, CDR2 YYNGEE. The V and J ends lost 1 base and 0 bases, in that order; junction bases with no gene match: 4. The length of the CDR3 is 16 residues. The CDR3 DNA reads as TGTGCCAGCAGCGTATTCCCAGGGGGCTCCTACAATGAGCAGTTCTTC. Translating gives CASSVFPGGSYNEQFF.

The V gene is TRBV27, the J gene TRBJ2-3; D may be TRBD1 (5 bases). The germline V gene encodes CDR1 MNHEY and CDR2 SMNVEV (reference sequence). This CDR3 spans 16 amino acids. V shed 5 bases and J shed 0 bases, with 15 bases lying between them. The CDR3 spells CASSRRPQGSTDTQYF. DNA for the CDR3: TGTGCCAGCAGTCGCCGCCCCCAGGGTAGCACAGATACGCAGTATTTT.

The V and J genes are TRBV7-2 and TRBJ2-7; a possible D gene is TRBD2 (5 bases). Between the trimmed V and J ends, which lost 5 bases and 5 bases, there was a span of 16 bases. The germline V gene encodes CDR1 SGHTA and CDR2 FQGNSA. The CDR3 is 14 amino acids. Here the CDR3 reads CASSQARAANEQYF. The CDR3 nucleotides read TGTGCCAGCAGCCAAGCGAGGGCAGCGAACGAGCAGTACTTC.

The chain couples TRBV28 to TRBJ1-5; D not resolved. The V end lost 3 bases, the J end lost 7 bases, and 4 bases lay between the germline ends. This CDR3 region has 11 residues. The V gene's germline CDR1 is MDHEN and CDR2 SYDVKM. CDR3 sequence: CASSLEQPQHF. The CDR3 nucleotides read TGTGCCAGCAGTTTGGAGCAGCCCCAGCATTTT.

This chain joins TRBV7-9 and TRBJ2-2; TRBD2 matches 13 bases. The CDR3 consists of 17 residues. V was pared by 5 bases and J by 3 bases, with 6 bases of the junction left unmatched. CDR1 and CDR2 (germline): SEHNR, FQNEAQ (reference sequence). The CDR3 nucleotides are TGTGCCAGCAGCCCCGGGACTAGCGGGGTTTACACCGGGGAGCTGTTTTTT. This sequence encodes CASSPGTSGVYTGELFF.

The V gene is TRBV6-5, the J gene TRBJ2-2, with 10 bases aligning to TRBD2. The length of the CDR3 is 15 residues. Germline V gives CDR1 MNHEY, CDR2 SVGAGI. The junction had 11 bases not matched to a gene; V was cut back by 8 bases and J by 8 bases. The DNA for the CDR3 is TGTGCCAGCGAAAGAAGCGGGAGGGTCGGAGGGGAGCTGTTTTTT. It specifies CASERSGRVGGELFF.

The count of this clone is one. V usage is TRBV5-1 and J usage is TRBJ2-1; D remains ambiguous. CDR1 and CDR2 from the germline V gene are SGHRS and YFSETQ. Trimming removed 5 bases from V and 4 bases from J, with 16 bases in between. The CDR3 is 15 residues long. CDR3 amino acids: CASSLGGWYYNEQFF. CDR3 nucleotides: TGCGCCAGCAGTCTCGGCGGTTGGTATTACAATGAGCAGTTCTTC. Filled out from reference TRBV5-1 and TRBJ2-1, the complete variable domain reads KAGVTQTPRYLIKTRGQQVTLSCSPISGHRSVSWYQQTPGQGLQFLFEYFSETQRNKGNFPGRFSGRQFSNSRSEMNVSTLELGDSALYLCASSLGGWYYNEQFFGPGTRLTVL.

V is TRBV7-8 and J is TRBJ2-1; possible D gene TRBD2, 6 bases. Per germline, CDR1 SGHVS and CDR2 FQNEAQ. The length of the CDR3 is 17 residues. Trimming left V 1 base short and J 1 base short, with 14 bases between. CDR3 in amino acids: CASSLDSGTGSYNEQFF. DNA of the CDR3: TGTGCCAGCAGCTTAGATTCCGGGACTGGGTCCTACAATGAGCAGTTCTTC.

The genes are TRBV16 and TRBJ1-5, with D possibly being TRBD1 (6 bases). There are 12 residues in the CDR3. CDR1 and CDR2 from the germline V gene are KGHSY and FQNENV. V dropped 5 bases and J dropped 11 bases, with 13 bases sitting between them. The CDR3 is CASSSDSWAQHF. DNA of the CDR3: TGTGCCAGCAGCTCGGACAGCTGGGCCCAGCATTTT.

This clone was picked up a small number of times. The chain carries TRBV6-5 and TRBJ2-2; possibly TRBD2 for D (6 bases). CDR1 is MNHEY, CDR2 SVGAGI, per germline. The length of the CDR3 is 15 residues. The V end was cut by 2 bases, the J end by 3 bases, with 10 bases between. The CDR3 DNA is TGTGCCAGCAGTTACGGGACTTCGTACACCGGGGAGCTGTTTTTT. It specifies CASSYGTSYTGELFF.

The V and J genes are TRBV28 and TRBJ2-7, with 10 bases identical to TRBD2. The junction had 7 bases not matched to a gene; V was cut back by 6 bases and J by 2 bases. Germline-derived CDR1 and CDR2 are MDHEN and SYDVKM. This CDR3 has 15 amino acids. The CDR3: CASSPPLAGAYEQYF. CDR3 in DNA: TGTGCCAGCAGCCCTCCCCTAGCGGGAGCCTACGAGCAGTACTTC.

The chain joins TRBV9 to TRBJ1-6; unclear D gene. CDR1 and CDR2 (germline): SGDLS, YYNGEE. This CDR3 spans 14 amino acids. The germline V and J ends were trimmed by 1 base and 4 bases, with 6 bases remaining between them. CDR3: CASSVRRYNSPLHF. The CDR3 bases are TGTGCCAGCAGCGTACGGCGGTATAATTCACCCCTCCACTTT.

The J gene is TRBJ2-7, the V gene TRBV3-1 (or the pseudogene TRBV3-2); D remains ambiguous. V lost 2 bases and J lost 7, with 6 bases in between. In germline, CDR1 is LGHDT, CDR2 YNNKEL (reference sequence). The CDR3 contains 11 residues. CDR3: CASSQSFEQYF. CDR3 DNA sequence: TGTGCCAGCAGCCAATCTTTTGAGCAGTACTTC.

The chain has TRBV24-1 and TRBJ2-5; a weak D match, TRBD2 (5 bases). Germline CDR1 and CDR2: KGHDR and SFDVKD. This CDR3 spans 15 amino acids. With 3 bases removed from V and 5 bases from J, the gap between germline ends came to 15 bases. CDR3 residues: CATSDPAEGKETQYF. CDR3 sequence (DNA): TGTGCCACCAGTGATCCAGCTGAGGGTAAGGAGACCCAGTACTTC.

This clone was counted only a few times. The chain uses TRBV18 and TRBJ1-6, with D tentatively TRBD1 (6 bases). The CDR3 length is 13 residues. The germline gives CDR1 KGHSH, CDR2 LQKENI. The V and J ends lost 3 bases and 9 bases respectively, with 9 bases between them. CDR3 in amino acids: CASSPDSISPLHF. CDR3 nucleotide sequence: TGTGCCAGCTCACCGGACAGTATTTCACCCCTCCACTTT.

This clone was observed once. This sequence joins TRBV7-2 and TRBJ1-1, with D maybe TRBD1 (6 bases). The germline CDR1 and CDR2 sequences are SGHTA and FQGNSA. With 4 bases removed from V and 5 bases from J, the gap between germline ends came to 17 bases. The CDR3 is made up of 15 amino acids. The CDR3 DNA sequence: TGTGCCAGCAGCTGGTCGGCGGGGGCGCAGACTGAAGCTTTCTTT. Its translation is CASSWSAGAQTEAFF.

The gene calls are TRBV4-2 and TRBJ1-3; 10 nucleotides line up with TRBD1. J lost 3 bases, V lost 4 bases, and 6 bases had no gene match. CDR3 length: 16 amino acids. Germline assignment: CDR1 LGHNA and CDR2 YNFKEQ. This chain's CDR3 is CASSPGTGVYGNTIYF. The CDR3 bases are TGTGCCAGCAGCCCCGGGACAGGGGTCTATGGAAACACCATATATTTT.

This clone appeared a single time. The genes are TRBV6-5 and TRBJ2-3; 8 nucleotides match TRBD2. V shed 7 bases and J 4 bases; nucleotides not matched to a gene: 10. CDR1 is MNHEY, CDR2 SVGAGI, per germline. The CDR3 spans 15 residues. The CDR3 reads CASTSGRREADTQYF. The CDR3 coding sequence is TGTGCCAGCACCTCGGGGCGGCGGGAGGCAGATACGCAGTATTTT.